This is a list of T cell receptor beta chains from one sample in a study of shared clonotypes between healthy human individuals. The data were produced by immunoSEQ multiplex PCR, yet TCRdb's version contains in-frame clones alone and is incomplete. In the table there are roughly 2 million clones, roughly 94% of which are singletons. Sequenced sample: naive CD4+ T cells sorted from blood. These receptors all come from a man between 18 and 29 years old in good health. Each CDR3 is given with its conserved first and last residue. A D gene is named only where the DNA matches it firmly. Only part of the rows carry a size: once, few, many, or a class if the clone is expanded.

CASRGTGHSYEQYF,TGTGCCAGCAGAGGGACAGGGCACTCCTACGAGCAGTACTTC,TRBV2,14,TRBD1,.,TRBJ2-7
CASSLEDRRSNYGYTF,TGTGCCAGCAGCTTAGAAGACAGAAGATCTAACTATGGCTACACCTTC,TRBV7-9,16,.,few,TRBJ1-2
CAWSSPWARSYGYTF,TGTGCCTGGAGTTCCCCCTGGGCCAGGTCCTATGGCTACACCTTC,TRBV30,15,.,.,TRBJ1-2
CASSSENTGELFF,TGTGCCAGCAGCTCAGAGAACACCGGGGAGCTGTTTTTT,TRBV2,13,.,.,TRBJ2-2
CASSPDGSNQPQHF,TGTGCCAGCAGCCCGGACGGAAGCAATCAGCCCCAGCATTTT,TRBV7-2,14,.,.,TRBJ1-5
CASSIASGRAAYNEQFF,TGTGCCAGTAGTATAGCAAGCGGGAGGGCAGCTTACAATGAGCAGTTCTTC,TRBV19,17,TRBD2,.,TRBJ2-1
CASSQDSTGSYEQYF,TGCGCCAGCAGCCAAGATAGTACGGGCTCCTACGAGCAGTACTTC,TRBV4-3,15,.,.,TRBJ2-7
CASSLGGGAGTDTQYF,TGTGCCAGCAGCTTAGGCGGGGGGGCCGGCACAGATACGCAGTATTTT,TRBV11-3,16,TRBD2,.,TRBJ2-3
CAWATSFSANGQFF,TGTGCCTGGGCAACTAGCTTCTCTGCTAATGGGCAGTTCTTC,TRBV30,14,.,.,TRBJ2-1
CASSIGGQGGQPQHF,TGTGCCAGTAGTATAGGCGGTCAGGGAGGCCAGCCCCAGCATTTT,TRBV19,15,.,.,TRBJ1-5
CASSLPSVSEQFF,TGCGCCAGCAGCTTGCCTAGCGTGTCGGAGCAGTTCTTC,TRBV5-1,13,.,.,TRBJ2-1
CASSRANSNYGYTF,TGTGCCAGCAGCCGGGCGAATTCTAACTATGGCTACACCTTC,TRBV9,14,.,.,TRBJ1-2
CSVEDRTGPPEQYF,TGCAGCGTTGAAGATCGGACAGGTCCCCCCGAGCAGTACTTC,TRBV29-1,14,TRBD1,.,TRBJ2-7
CASRIKQGGRGTGELFF,TGCGCCAGCAGGATTAAACAGGGAGGAAGGGGCACCGGGGAGCTGTTTTTT,TRBV5-1,17,.,.,TRBJ2-2
CASSQGAGALTGELFF,TGCGCCAGCAGCCAAGGGGCGGGAGCTCTCACCGGGGAGCTGTTTTTT,TRBV4-1,16,TRBD2,.,TRBJ2-2
CASSLSQIYGYTF,TGTGCCAGCAGTCTGTCGCAGATTTATGGCTACACCTTC,TRBV28,13,.,once,TRBJ1-2
CASSIRGDQPQHF,TGTGCCAGTAGTATCAGGGGGGATCAGCCCCAGCATTTT,TRBV19,13,TRBD1,.,TRBJ1-5
CASTSSAGELFF,TGTGCCAGCACCTCATCCGCCGGGGAGCTGTTTTTT,TRBV28,12,.,.,TRBJ2-2
CASSFREGQYF,TGTGCCAGCAGTTTCCGGGAGGGGCAGTACTTC,TRBV6-6,11,TRBD2,.,TRBJ2-7
CASSPSGITYEQYF,TGTGCCAGCAGTCCGTCCGGGATAACCTACGAGCAGTACTTC,TRBV28,14,.,.,TRBJ2-7
CASSLAMTGPGDTQYF,TGTGCCAGCAGCTTAGCCATGACAGGGCCCGGGGATACGCAGTATTTT,TRBV11-2,16,TRBD1,.,TRBJ2-3
CASSVRAAYGYTF,TGTGCCAGCAGTGTCAGGGCTGCCTATGGCTACACCTTC,TRBV2,13,.,few,TRBJ1-2
CAWSIRQGAEAFF,TGTGCCTGGAGTATCCGACAGGGGGCTGAAGCTTTCTTT,TRBV30,13,TRBD1,.,TRBJ1-1
CASRLASSGSWFF,TGTGCCAGCAGACTAGCCTCTAGCGGGAGTTGGTTCTTC,TRBV7-2,13,TRBD2,.,TRBJ2-1
CASTRDRVSGNTIYF,TGTGCCAGTACCCGGGACAGGGTGTCTGGAAACACCATATATTTT,TRBV19,15,TRBD1,.,TRBJ1-3
CASTRGRAGDEQYF,TGTGCCAGCACAAGAGGACGGGCCGGGGACGAGCAGTACTTC,TRBV6-5,14,.,.,TRBJ2-7
CASSLGTGLDTEAFF,TGTGCCAGCAGCTTAGGAACAGGGTTGGACACTGAAGCTTTCTTT,TRBV11-2,15,.,.,TRBJ1-1
CASSLGGTHTEAFF,TGTGCCAGCAGTTTGGGGGGCACCCACACTGAAGCTTTCTTT,TRBV28,14,.,.,TRBJ1-1
CASSESGRSEQYF,TGCGCCAGCAGTGAGTCTGGCAGGTCTGAGCAGTACTTC,TRBV10-1,13,.,.,TRBJ2-7
CASSSQYNLPYYEQYF,TGTGCCAGCAGCTCGCAATACAACCTTCCCTACTACGAGCAGTACTTC,TRBV7-3,16,.,.,TRBJ2-7
CASSVGARGETQYF,TGTGCCAGCAGCGTAGGTGCTAGAGGCGAGACCCAGTACTTC,TRBV9,14,.,.,TRBJ2-5
CASSGPALAQYF,TGTGCCAGCAGCGGGCCGGCCCTCGCCCAGTACTTC,TRBV14,12,.,.,TRBJ2-5
CASSGQLSSYEQYF,TGTGCCAGCTCCGGACAGCTCAGCTCCTACGAGCAGTACTTC,TRBV2,14,.,.,TRBJ2-7
CAWRDYRDSNYGYTF,TGTGCCTGGAGGGATTACAGGGACTCTAACTATGGCTACACCTTC,TRBV30,15,.,.,TRBJ1-2
CASSLVGQGNTEAFF,TGTGCCAGCAGCTTAGTGGGTCAGGGGAACACTGAAGCTTTCTTT,TRBV11-2,15,.,.,TRBJ1-1
CASSPHRNEQFF,TGTGCCAGCAGCCCCCACCGCAATGAGCAGTTCTTC,TRBV7-2,12,.,once,TRBJ2-1
CASSISTGGPNQPQHF,TGTGCCAGTAGTATTTCGACAGGGGGTCCCAATCAGCCCCAGCATTTT,TRBV19,16,TRBD1,once,TRBJ1-5
CASSLAGDLQETQYF,TGTGCCAGCAGCTTAGCGGGGGACCTCCAAGAGACCCAGTACTTC,TRBV7-4,15,.,.,TRBJ2-5
CASSQLAHQKLFF,TGTGCCAGCAGCCAGCTTGCCCACCAAAAACTGTTTTTT,TRBV27,13,.,.,TRBJ1-4
CAISLTGGESDTQYF,TGTGCCATCAGTTTAACAGGGGGCGAGTCAGATACGCAGTATTTT,TRBV10-3,15,TRBD1,.,TRBJ2-3
CASSPGRKNSPLHF,TGTGCCAGCAGTCCGGGACGCAAGAATTCACCCCTCCACTTT,TRBV6-5,14,.,.,TRBJ1-6
CASSLMGATNEKLFF,TGCGCCAGCAGCTTGATGGGAGCAACTAATGAAAAACTGTTTTTT,TRBV5-1,15,.,once,TRBJ1-4
CASRRTGDNYGYTF,TGTGCCAGCAGACGGACAGGGGATAACTATGGCTACACCTTC,TRBV6-1,14,TRBD1,.,TRBJ1-2
CASSLDYPNEQFF,TGCGCCAGCAGCTTGGATTATCCCAATGAGCAGTTCTTC,TRBV5-1,13,.,.,TRBJ2-1
CASSLPGLVNTGELFF,TGCGCCAGCAGCCTCCCCGGACTAGTGAACACCGGGGAGCTGTTTTTT,TRBV4-1,16,TRBD2,.,TRBJ2-2
CASSYSRNQPQHF,TGTGCCAGCAGTTACTCTCGGAATCAGCCCCAGCATTTT,TRBV6-5,13,.,.,TRBJ1-5
CASSAHSYGYTF,TGTGCCAGCAGTGCTCACTCATATGGCTACACCTTC,TRBV28,12,.,.,TRBJ1-2
CASSLEQGRANVLTF,TGTGCCAGCAGCTTGGAACAGGGCCGAGCCAACGTCCTGACTTTC,TRBV5-4,15,.,.,TRBJ2-6
CASNTRSGNTGELFF,TGTGCCAGCAACACTCGGTCGGGGAACACCGGGGAGCTGTTTTTT,TRBV2,15,.,.,TRBJ2-2
CASSDSDETQYF,TGTGCCAGCTCCGACAGCGATGAGACCCAGTACTTC,TRBV18,12,.,.,TRBJ2-5
CSVWRGGEQFF,TGCAGCGTTTGGCGGGGCGGTGAGCAGTTCTTC,TRBV29-1,11,.,.,TRBJ2-1
CASSAHLPGETQYF,TGTGCCAGCAGTGCCCATCTCCCGGGGGAGACCCAGTACTTC,TRBV2,14,.,.,TRBJ2-5
CASSLGQSNYGYTF,TGTGCCAGCAGCTTAGGACAGTCCAACTATGGCTACACCTTC,TRBV13,14,.,.,TRBJ1-2